These 7 T cell receptor beta chains share one sample of origin, sequenced in a study of blood T cell repertoires in COVID-19. Sequencing was performed with immunoSEQ multiplex PCR; in TCRdb, only in-frame clones are kept and a portion is missing. The top ten clones hold about 16% of a sample with about 50,000 clones, approximately 87% of them seen once. Material for sequencing was peripheral blood. These receptors were obtained from a human donor in a cohort sampled during active COVID-19.

The J gene is TRBJ1-3, the V gene TRBV5-6; 8 nucleotides agree with TRBD1. The CDR3 is 16 residues long. Per germline, CDR1 SGHDT and CDR2 YYEEEE. Trimming removed 4 bases from V and 0 bases from J; junction bases left unmatched: 6. The CDR3 DNA reads as TGTGCCAGCAGCCCGGGGGACAGGCTCTCTGGAAACACCATATATTTT. Translated: CASSPGDRLSGNTIYF.

V is TRBV24-1 and J is TRBJ2-3; 7 bases are a match to TRBD1. Looked up from germline, CDR1 is KGHDR and CDR2 is SFDVKD. The CDR3 is 17 amino acids. With V trimmed by 4 bases and J by 0 bases, 9 bases remained unmatched. CDR3: CATSEDNRGLSTDTQYF. CDR3 DNA: TGTGCCACCAGTGAAGATAACAGGGGCCTGAGCACAGATACGCAGTATTTT.

This rearrangement joins TRBV11-2 to TRBJ2-1; D is perhaps TRBD2 (5 bases). Germline values: CDR1 SGHAT, CDR2 FQNNGV. Trimming removed 4 bases from V and 3 bases from J, with 10 bases in between. The CDR3 contains 14 residues. The CDR3 DNA is TGTGCCAGCAGCTCCCTGGGAGTCTACAATGAGCAGTTCTTC. Its translation: CASSSLGVYNEQFF.

This clone was detected once. The CDR3 region has the DNA TGTGCCAGCAGCAAAAGGGGTTTATCAGATACGCAGTATTTT. Amino acids: CASSKRGLSDTQYF. The chain has TRBV7-3 and TRBJ2-3; D might be TRBD1 (5 bases). The ends were cut back, 5 bases at V and 4 bases at J, with 13 bases in the middle. The CDR3 covers 14 residues. CDR1 is SGHTA and CDR2 is FQGTGA in the germline V gene.

This sequence joins TRBV7-3 and TRBJ2-3; 8 bases fit TRBD2. The V and J ends lost 1 base and 1 base, in that order; junction bases with no gene match: 4. Looked up from germline, CDR1 is SGHTA and CDR2 is FQGTGA. The CDR3 runs to 16 residues. The CDR3 region has the DNA TGTGCCAGCAGCTTAAGGAGCGGGAGTGGCACAGATACGCAGTATTTT. Encoded protein: CASSLRSGSGTDTQYF.

This clone occurred a few times. The rearrangement joins TRBV30 to TRBJ2-7; a possible D gene is TRBD2 (5 bases). CDR1 is GTSNPN, CDR2 SVGIG, per germline (reference sequence). This CDR3 is built from 12 residues. Trimming cost V 8 bases and J 0 bases, with 11 bases left between them. This chain's CDR3 is CAGHGVSYEQYF. CDR3 nucleotide sequence: TGTGCCGGGCACGGGGTCTCCTACGAGCAGTACTTC.

The chain recombines TRBV19 with TRBJ1-2; D is undetermined. Germline lookup yields CDR1 LNHDA and CDR2 SQIVND (reference sequence). Trimming removed 9 bases from V and 1 base from J, with 9 bases in between. There are 12 residues in the CDR3. The CDR3, as DNA: TGTGCCAGCCAAACTGATAACTATGGCTACACCTTC. It encodes CASQTDNYGYTF. Filled out from reference TRBV19 and TRBJ1-2, the complete variable domain reads DGGITQSPKYLFRKEGQNVTLSCEQNLNHDAMYWYRQDPGQGLRLIYYSQIVNDFQKGDIAEGYSVSREKKESFPLTVTSAQKNPTAFYLCASQTDNYGYTFGSGTRLTVV.